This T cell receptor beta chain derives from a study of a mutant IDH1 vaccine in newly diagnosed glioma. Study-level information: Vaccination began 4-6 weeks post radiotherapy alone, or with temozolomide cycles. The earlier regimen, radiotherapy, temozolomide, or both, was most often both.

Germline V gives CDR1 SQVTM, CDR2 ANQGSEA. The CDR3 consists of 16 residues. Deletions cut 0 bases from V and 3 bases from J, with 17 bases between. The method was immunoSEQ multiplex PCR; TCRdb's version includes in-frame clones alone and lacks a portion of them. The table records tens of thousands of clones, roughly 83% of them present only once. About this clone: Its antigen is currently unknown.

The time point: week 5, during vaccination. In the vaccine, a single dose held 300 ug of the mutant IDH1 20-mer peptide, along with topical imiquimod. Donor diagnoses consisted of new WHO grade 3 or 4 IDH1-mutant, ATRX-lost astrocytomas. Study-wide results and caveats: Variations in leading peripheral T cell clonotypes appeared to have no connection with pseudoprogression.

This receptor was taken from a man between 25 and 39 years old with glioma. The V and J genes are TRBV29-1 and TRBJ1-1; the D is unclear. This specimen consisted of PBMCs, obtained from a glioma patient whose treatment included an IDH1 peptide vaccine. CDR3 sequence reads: CSVEERAVGSYTEAFF. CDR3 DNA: TGCAGCGTTGAAGAGCGAGCGGTGGGAAGTTACACTGAAGCTTTCTTT.